This TCR beta chain was identified during a study of cytotoxic CD8 clonotypes in ibrutinib-treated CLL. For the study at large: Response sampling occurred after a median roughly 11 months of treatment (range 6 to 36). Findings of the study overall: While tracking circulating CD8+ T-cell counts, baseline clonality exceeded that of age-matched healthy donors. A rise in clonality was seen at ibrutinib response, and a fall back toward baseline was seen at progression.

Investigators sourced around 1.8 micrograms of genomic DNA from cryopreserved PBMCs for TCR beta libraries. Measured with immunoSEQ multiplex PCR; TCRdb has only the in-frame clones, and not every one. The sample includes about 250,000 clones, roughly 70% seen only once; the top ten take less than 20%. CDR3 length equals 14 residues. The germline V gene has CDR1 SGHRS and CDR2 YFSETQ. Trimming at V came to 5 bases and at J to 4 bases, leaving 6 bases not matched to a gene. To note about this clone: Its cognate antigen is unknown.

This specimen was PBMCs, taken after 24 months of ibrutinib treatment. J is TRBJ2-1 and V is TRBV5-1; 7 nucleotides line up with TRBD1. This clonotype was obtained from a human donor with chronic lymphocytic leukemia. CDR3 in DNA: TGCGCCAGCAGTTCAGGACAGGAGTACAATGAGCAGTTCTTC. Its protein is CASSSGQEYNEQFF. The whole variable domain, filled in from reference TRBV5-1 and TRBJ2-1, reads KAGVTQTPRYLIKTRGQQVTLSCSPISGHRSVSWYQQTPGQGLQFLFEYFSETQRNKGNFPGRFSGRQFSNSRSEMNVSTLELGDSALYLCASSSGQEYNEQFFGPGTRLTVL.